The following is a TCR beta chain sequence with its context. The data belong to a study of identical twins. The length of the CDR3 is 16 residues. V shed 5 bases, J shed 10 bases, and the junction held 12 bases outside the gene matches. Per the germline V gene, CDR1 is SGHRS and CDR2 is YFSETQ. TCRdb fed the 5' RACE reads into MiXCR, producing one record per CDR3 protein. The data show fewer than 350,000 distinct CDR3 sequences, approximately 8% seen once. The same sample was also studied in work on yellow fever vaccine responses in identical twins.

The receptor was derived from a woman aged 18-29 years in good health. Sequencing used memory (CD45RO+) T cells sorted from blood. The V and J genes are TRBV5-1 and TRBJ2-1; 13 bases line up with TRBD2. DNA for the CDR3: TGCGCCAGCAGATCCACTAGCGGGAGGGCCATCGGGGAGCAGTTCTTC. Encoded protein: CASRSTSGRAIGEQFF.